This entry lists 10 T cell receptor beta chains sequenced from one sample in a study of T cell repertoires in cytomegalovirus infection. These receptors' targets are unknown. TCRdb reprocessed the reads with MiXCR, giving one entry per CDR3 protein. The sample has around 300,000 distinct CDR3 sequences; 20% to 25% are singletons. The specimen was cultured PBMCs, collected from culture after CMV antigen stimulation. All receptors come from a human donor in good health (CMV status not recorded). Some clones in this sample may be carry-over from other donors' samples.

The chain combines TRBV28 with TRBJ1-2; the D gene is possibly TRBD1 (5 bases). Germline-derived CDR1 and CDR2 are MDHEN and SYDVKM. Trimming pared 6 bases from V and 8 bases from J, leaving 10 bases between. The CDR3 length is 11 residues. This CDR3 is CASRLTGGYTF. The CDR3, as DNA: TGTGCCAGCAGACTTACAGGAGGCTACACCTTC.

V is TRBV6-4 and J is TRBJ1-1, with D hard to call. The CDR3 has 13 amino acids. Germline V gene lookup returns CDR1 MRHNA and CDR2 SNTAGT. Trimming took off 2 bases at V and 1 base at J, with 5 bases between the two ends. Here the CDR3 reads CASSDQANTEAFF. CDR3 DNA: TGTGCCAGCAGTGACCAGGCGAACACTGAAGCTTTCTTT.

This clonotype was detected many times. V and J are TRBV12-3 or TRBV12-4 and TRBJ1-2; D gene unclear. This CDR3 has 14 amino acids. V lost 2 bases and J lost 4, with 11 bases in between. The CDR3 spells CASSLQDLGYGYTF. The DNA of the CDR3 is TGTGCCAGCAGTTTACAGGACCTGGGCTATGGCTACACCTTC.

This clonotype occurred many times. This chain links TRBV7-2 with TRBJ2-3; 7 bases map to TRBD1. Germline trimming cut 0 bases from V and 2 bases from J; bases unmatched to any gene: 2. This CDR3 contains 15 residues. Germline V gives CDR1 SGHTA, CDR2 FQGNSA. As DNA, the CDR3 is TGTGCCAGCAGCTTAGCGGGACAGTACACAGATACGCAGTATTTT. It encodes CASSLAGQYTDTQYF.

This clonotype was recorded a few times. V is TRBV7-2 and J is TRBJ1-5, with no clear D. Trimming left V 1 base short and J 4 bases short, with 5 bases between. From germline, CDR1 is SGHTA and CDR2 FQGNSA. The CDR3 totals 13 residues. As DNA, the CDR3 is TGTGCCAGCAGCTTAGTGTTTAATCAGCCCCAGCATTTT. It is translated as CASSLVFNQPQHF.

CDR3 bases: TGCGCCAGCAGCTTGGGACATTTCCAAGAGACCCAGTACTTC. Its protein product is CASSLGHFQETQYF. V usage is TRBV5-1 and J usage is TRBJ2-5; D remains ambiguous. Trimming stripped 0 bases from V and 1 base from J, with 7 bases between. The CDR3 sequence is 14 residues long. Germline V lookup: CDR1 SGHRS, CDR2 YFSETQ.

The chain joins TRBV30 to TRBJ1-1; the match to TRBD1 covers 9 bases. V shed 0 bases and J 8 bases; nucleotides not matched to a gene: 4. Germline CDR1 is GTSNPN and CDR2 is SVGIG (reference sequence). The CDR3 contains 13 residues. DNA for the CDR3: TGTGCCTGGAGTGTACGTACAGGGGGCGAAGCTTTCTTT. Translation gives CAWSVRTGGEAFF.

This clonotype was detected a few times. The V gene is TRBV7-2, the J gene TRBJ1-1; TRBD1 matches 8 bases. CDR1 and CDR2 from the germline V gene are SGHTA and FQGNSA. J gave up 3 bases and V 5 bases, and 8 bases lay outside the gene matches. CDR3 size: 15 residues. In DNA form, the CDR3 reads TGTGCCAGCAGCCCTACGGACAGGGCGTACACTGAAGCTTTCTTT. Translation: CASSPTDRAYTEAFF.

This clonotype was found a few times. The chain is built from TRBV18 and TRBJ1-6, with TRBD1 identical over 11 bases. V shed 6 bases and J 7 bases; nucleotides not matched to a gene: 2. Germline loops: CDR1 KGHSH, CDR2 LQKENI. The CDR3 runs to 14 residues. The CDR3 loop is CASSRDRGNSPLHF. CDR3 DNA sequence: TGTGCCAGCTCCCGGGACAGGGGGAATTCACCCCTCCACTTT.

CDR3 in amino acids: CASSYGTGSTGELFF. The DNA for the CDR3 is TGTGCCAGCAGTTATGGTACGGGGTCTACCGGGGAGCTGTTTTTT. The chain employs TRBV6-5 and TRBJ2-2; maybe TRBD2 (5 bases). CDR1 is MNHEY, CDR2 SVGAGI, per germline. This CDR3 comprises 15 residues. Trimming stripped 3 bases from V and 5 bases from J, with 13 bases between.